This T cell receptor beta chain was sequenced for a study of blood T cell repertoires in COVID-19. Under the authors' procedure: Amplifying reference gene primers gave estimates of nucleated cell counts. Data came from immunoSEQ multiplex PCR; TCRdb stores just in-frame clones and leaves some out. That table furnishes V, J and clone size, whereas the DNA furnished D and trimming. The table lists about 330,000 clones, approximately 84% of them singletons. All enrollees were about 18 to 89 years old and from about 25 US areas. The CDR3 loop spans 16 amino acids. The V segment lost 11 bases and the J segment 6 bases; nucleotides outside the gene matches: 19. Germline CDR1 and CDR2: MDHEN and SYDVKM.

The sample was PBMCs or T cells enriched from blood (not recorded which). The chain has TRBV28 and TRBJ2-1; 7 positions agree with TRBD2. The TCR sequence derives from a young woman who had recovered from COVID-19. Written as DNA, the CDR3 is TGTGCCGCTATACAACGGGGCGGGAGTGCCCTCAATGAGCAGTTCTTC. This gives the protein CAAIQRGGSALNEQFF. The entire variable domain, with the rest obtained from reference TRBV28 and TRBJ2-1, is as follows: DVKVTQSSRYLVKRTGEKVFLECVQDMDHENMFWYRQDPGLGLRLIYFSYDVKMKEKGDIPEGYSVSREKKERFSLILESASTNQTSMYLCAAIQRGGSALNEQFFGPGTRLTVL.